This T cell receptor (beta chain) appears in the sequencing data of a study of blood T cell repertoires in COVID-19. Across the whole study: Samples representing acute and convalescent COVID-19 were sourced from the United States, Italy and Spain. PBMCs, B-cell-depleted T cells, or T cells provided the cDNA or gDNA that made up the material.

The repertoire was sequenced with immunoSEQ multiplex PCR; TCRdb's copy has only in-frame clones and lacks some. The table shows approximately 300,000 clones, with 65% to 90% occurring only once. Participants were aged about 18 to 100 years from about 25 US areas. Grouping used clinical history reported by participants in a survey and questionnaire. This CDR3 spans 15 amino acids. After removal of 5 bases from V and 8 bases from J, the junction contained 8 bases not matched to a gene. Germline assignment: CDR1 WSHSY and CDR2 SAAADI. The sequenced material came from PBMCs or T cells enriched from blood (not recorded which). The chain links TRBV10-2 to TRBJ1-6, with 8 bases that match TRBD1. This sequence originates from a woman under 30 who had recovered from COVID-19. The CDR3 reads CASSSRDRLYSPLHF. The CDR3 coding sequence is TGCGCCAGCAGTTCCAGGGACAGGTTATATTCACCCCTCCACTTT.